Listed here is a single T cell receptor (beta chain). Its matching antigen is unknown. In TCRdb, the 5' RACE reads were re-called with MiXCR into one record per CDR3 protein. The profile shows about 20,000 distinct CDR3 sequences, more than 15% of them singletons. This entry belongs to a study of spatial heterogeneity in lung cancer. In the study overall: Each time, sequencing found more beta-chain sequences than alpha-chain sequences.

Notes on the study in general: Counts that tracked tumor mutation counts were those of expanded intratumoral alpha and beta TCRs.

The CDR3 runs to 13 residues. Germline trimming cut 4 bases from V and 5 bases from J; bases unmatched to any gene: 5. The germline V gene has CDR1 SGHRS and CDR2 YFSETQ. The time point is: sample taken at primary tumor resection. The cohort: approximately 66 early-stage, untreated non-small cell lung cancer patients. Whole RNA from tumor, nontumor lung or frozen PBMC was sequenced unsorted. The rearrangement joins TRBV5-1 to TRBJ2-7; 8 bases align to TRBD1. Sequencing used lung tumor tissue, obtained at surgery. The clonotype was recovered from a female donor with early-stage non-small cell lung cancer. The DNA for the CDR3 is TGCGCCAGCAGCCGCCAGACAGGGGACGAGCAGTACTTC. Translation gives CASSRQTGDEQYF.